This TCR beta chain was recovered during a study of OX40 agonist ivuxolimab in advanced cancers. The table came from immunoSEQ multiplex PCR; TCRdb's copy has only in-frame clones and leaves some out. The sample gives fewer than 80,000 clones, 91% of which show up once; approximately 5.6% is in the top ten. CDR3 length: 16 amino acids. The sample in question was CD4+ or CD8+ T cells sorted from blood, obtained in a trial of the OX40 agonist ivuxolimab. The J gene is TRBJ2-7, the V gene TRBV1; the table assigns TRBD2, which was not confirmed against the DNA. TRBV1 has pseudogene status. This receptor was taken from an adult with an advanced solid tumor such as melanoma, head and neck, liver or kidney cancer. As DNA, the CDR3 is TGCACCAGCAGCCTACCTAGCGGGAGTCATAACTACGAGCAGTACTTC. Amino acid sequence: CTSSLPSGSHNYEQYF.